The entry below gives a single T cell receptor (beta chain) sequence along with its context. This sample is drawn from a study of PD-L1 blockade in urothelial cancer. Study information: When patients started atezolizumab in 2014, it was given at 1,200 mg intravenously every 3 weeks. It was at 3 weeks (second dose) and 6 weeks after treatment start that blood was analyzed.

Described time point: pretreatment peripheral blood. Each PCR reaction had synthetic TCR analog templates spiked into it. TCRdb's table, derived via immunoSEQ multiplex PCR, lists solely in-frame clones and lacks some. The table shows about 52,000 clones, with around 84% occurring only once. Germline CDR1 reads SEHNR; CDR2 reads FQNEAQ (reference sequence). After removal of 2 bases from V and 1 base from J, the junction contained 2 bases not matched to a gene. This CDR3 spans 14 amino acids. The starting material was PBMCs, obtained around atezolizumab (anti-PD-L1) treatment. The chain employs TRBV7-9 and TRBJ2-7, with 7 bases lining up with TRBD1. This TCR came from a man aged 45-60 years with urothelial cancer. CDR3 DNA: TGTGCCAGCAGCTTAAGGGGGCAGTCCTACGAGCAGTACTTC. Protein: CASSLRGQSYEQYF.